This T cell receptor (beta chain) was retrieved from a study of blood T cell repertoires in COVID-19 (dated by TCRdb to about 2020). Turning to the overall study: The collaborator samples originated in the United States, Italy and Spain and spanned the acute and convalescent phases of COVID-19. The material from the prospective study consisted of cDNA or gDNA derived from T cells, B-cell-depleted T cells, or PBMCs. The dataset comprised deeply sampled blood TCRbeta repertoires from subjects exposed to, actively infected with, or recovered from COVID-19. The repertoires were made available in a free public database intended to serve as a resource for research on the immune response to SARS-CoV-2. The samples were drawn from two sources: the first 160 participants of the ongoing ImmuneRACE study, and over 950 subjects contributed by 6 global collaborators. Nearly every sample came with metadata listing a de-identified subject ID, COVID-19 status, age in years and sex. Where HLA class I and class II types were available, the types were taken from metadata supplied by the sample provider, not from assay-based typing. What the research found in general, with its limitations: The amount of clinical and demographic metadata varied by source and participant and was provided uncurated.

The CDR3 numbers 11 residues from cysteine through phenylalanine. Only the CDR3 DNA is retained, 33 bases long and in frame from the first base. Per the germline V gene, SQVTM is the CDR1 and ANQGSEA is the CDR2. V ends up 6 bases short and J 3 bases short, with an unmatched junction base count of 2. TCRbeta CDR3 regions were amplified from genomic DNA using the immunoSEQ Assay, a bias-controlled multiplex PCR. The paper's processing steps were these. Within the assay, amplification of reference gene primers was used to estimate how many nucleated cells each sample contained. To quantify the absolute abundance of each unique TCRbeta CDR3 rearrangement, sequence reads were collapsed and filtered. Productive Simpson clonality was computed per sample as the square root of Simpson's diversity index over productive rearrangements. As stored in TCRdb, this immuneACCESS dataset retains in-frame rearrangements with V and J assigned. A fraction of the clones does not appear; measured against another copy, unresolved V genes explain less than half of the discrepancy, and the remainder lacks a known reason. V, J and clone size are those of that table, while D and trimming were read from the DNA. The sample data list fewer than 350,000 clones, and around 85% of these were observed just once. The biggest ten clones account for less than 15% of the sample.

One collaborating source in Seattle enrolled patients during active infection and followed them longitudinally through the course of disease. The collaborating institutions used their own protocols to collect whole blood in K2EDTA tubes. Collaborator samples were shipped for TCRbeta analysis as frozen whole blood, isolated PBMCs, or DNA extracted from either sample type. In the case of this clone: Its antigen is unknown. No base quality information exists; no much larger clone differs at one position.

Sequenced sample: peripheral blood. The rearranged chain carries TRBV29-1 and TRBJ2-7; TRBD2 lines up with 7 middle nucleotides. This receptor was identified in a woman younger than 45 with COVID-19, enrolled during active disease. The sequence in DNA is TGCAGCGTACTAGCGATCTACGAGCAGTACTTC. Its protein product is CSVLAIYEQYF.